The clone carrying this T cell receptor beta chain was seen a few times. After isolation, RNA underwent reverse transcription to generate cDNA as the sequencing template. Sequencing was performed with immunoSEQ multiplex PCR; in TCRdb, only in-frame clones are kept and a portion is missing. In the table there are 100,000 to 150,000 clones, approximately 38% of which are singletons. The data were taken from a study of CD8+ T cells in alopecia areata. Sequencing input: CD4+ T cells sorted from blood. This receptor was taken from a human donor with alopecia areata.

The CDR3 protein is CSAPGAYEQYF. As DNA, the CDR3 is TGCAGTGCCCCGGGGGCCTACGAGCAGTACTTC. V usage is TRBV20-1 and J usage is TRBJ2-7; a possible D gene is TRBD2 (6 bases). The V end lost 6 bases, the J end lost 2 bases, and 8 bases lay between the germline ends. CDR3 length: 11 residues. CDR1 DFQATT and CDR2 SNEGSKA come from the germline V gene (reference sequence).